These 22 T cell receptor beta chains were all obtained from the same sample, sequenced in a study of blood T cells in healthy people across ages. Combining a sample-barcoded 5' primer with a J-beta primer mix, a second PCR ran for roughly 6 to 12 cycles. TCRdb ran MiXCR on the 5' RACE reads and lists one entry per CDR3 protein. Among fewer than 1,000,000 distinct CDR3 sequences listed, approximately 44% were seen once. Sequencing input: blood. Receptors were obtained from a man between 60 and 70 years old in good health.

This chain connects TRBV9 to TRBJ2-7; 10 bases line up with TRBD1. Germline V gene lookup returns CDR1 SGDLS and CDR2 YYNGEE. The CDR3 consists of 14 residues. J lost 2 bases, V lost 4 bases, and 3 bases had no gene match. In DNA, the CDR3 is TGTGCCAGCAGCAAAGGGACAGGGGCCTACGAGCAGTACTTC. This gives the protein CASSKGTGAYEQYF.

The chain couples TRBV3-1 to TRBJ2-7; a possible D gene is TRBD1 (5 bases). The CDR3 totals 15 residues. Trimming left V 4 bases short and J 0 bases short, with 13 bases between. Germline CDR1 and CDR2: LGHDT and YNNKEL (reference sequence). CDR3 sequence (DNA): TGTGCCAGCAGCCCCCGTTGGACACACTCCTACGAGCAGTACTTC. Protein: CASSPRWTHSYEQYF.

The chain is built from TRBV28 and TRBJ2-1, with TRBD1 matching over 12 bases. Germline loops: CDR1 MDHEN, CDR2 SYDVKM. Germline trimming cut 1 base from V and 10 bases from J; bases unmatched to any gene: 5. This CDR3 contains 15 residues. The chain's CDR3 is CASSLSGTGGIEQFF. CDR3 DNA: TGTGCCAGCAGTTTATCCGGGACAGGGGGCATCGAGCAGTTCTTC.

The CDR3 here is CASSTLAGIGETQYF. The CDR3 region has the DNA TGTGCCAGCAGCACCTTAGCGGGGATAGGGGAGACCCAGTACTTC. This sequence joins TRBV11-2 and TRBJ2-5; TRBD2 aligns across 8 bases. With V trimmed by 5 bases and J by 5 bases, 10 bases remained unmatched. The germline V gene encodes CDR1 SGHAT and CDR2 FQNNGV. CDR3 size: 15 residues.

In its sample, this clonotype was seen many times. The V gene is TRBV7-9, the J gene TRBJ2-7; maybe TRBD2 (7 bases). Germline CDR1 SEHNR, CDR2 FQNEAQ (reference sequence). Trimming cost V 6 bases and J 2 bases, with 11 bases left between them. The CDR3 is 13 amino acids. The chain's CDR3 is CASSLGGPYEQYF. The CDR3 DNA reads as TGTGCCAGCAGTTTGGGGGGGCCCTACGAGCAGTACTTC.

The chain has TRBV20-1 and TRBJ2-5; D ambiguous. Trimming removed 4 bases from V and 3 bases from J, with 6 bases in between. The germline CDR1 and CDR2 sequences are DFQATT and SNEGSKA (reference sequence). The CDR3 has 11 amino acids. CDR3 coding DNA: TGCAGTGCTACGCGTAAAGAGACCCAGTACTTC. The encoded protein is CSATRKETQYF.

Points on this clonotype: This could be a read error, since a much larger clone is one nucleotide away. The rearrangement joins TRBV2 to TRBJ2-7; 7 bases line up with TRBD2. The closer fit of TRBJ2-5 to the DNA end suggests the J call may be wrong. This CDR3 is 15 amino acids long. Germline CDR1 SNHLY, CDR2 FYNNEI. This chain's CDR3 is CASRAGTGGGVTQYF. The CDR3 DNA is TGTGCCAGCAGGGCTGGGACTGGCGGGGGAGTGACCCAGTACTTC.

The chain uses TRBV7-9 and TRBJ1-1; D is uncertain. Between the trimmed V and J ends, which lost 2 bases and 1 base, there was a span of 11 bases. Germline CDR1 reads SEHNR; CDR2 reads FQNEAQ (reference sequence). The CDR3 spans 15 residues. The CDR3 loop is CASSLPVWENTEAFF. Here the CDR3 DNA reads TGTGCCAGCAGCTTACCTGTTTGGGAGAACACTGAAGCTTTCTTT.

This clonotype was counted only a few times. The rearrangement uses TRBV28 and TRBJ2-7; 8 bases line up with TRBD1. Per the germline V gene, CDR1 is MDHEN and CDR2 is SYDVKM. V trimming: 5 bases; J trimming: 4 bases; junction bases outside the gene matches: 10. The CDR3 has 15 residues. DNA for the CDR3: TGTGCCAGCAGTACAAGGGACAGGTGGGTGTACGAGCAGTACTTC. This translates into CASSTRDRWVYEQYF.

Remarks on this clonotype: Germline is not matched at one junction end, which may reflect a read error. This sequence joins TRBV4-3 and TRBJ2-7, with 7 bases that match TRBD1. The CDR3 is 16 residues long. Germline loops: CDR1 LGHNA, CDR2 YSLEER. CDR3 DNA sequence: TGCGCCAGCAGCCCAAACCCGGGACAGAGCTCCTACGAGCAGCACTTC. It translates to CASSPNPGQSSYEQHF.

V gene TRBV5-1 combines with J gene TRBJ2-4; D is unresolved. Matching the DNA end better, TRBJ2-5 makes the J call doubtful. Germline V gene lookup returns CDR1 SGHRS and CDR2 YFSETQ. CDR3 length: 14 amino acids. The CDR3 spells CASTRLRFQETQYF. DNA for the CDR3: TGCGCCAGCACGCGTCTAAGGTTCCAAGAGACCCAGTACTTC.

The gene calls are TRBV4-1 and TRBJ2-2, with 13 bases identical to TRBD2. J was trimmed by 5 bases and V by 4 bases; bases with no gene match: 10. The CDR3 is 18 residues long. The germline V gene has CDR1 MGHRA and CDR2 YSYEKL. The CDR3 region is CASSRGPGLAGETGELFF. Written as DNA, the CDR3 is TGCGCCAGCAGCCGCGGACCCGGACTAGCGGGGGAAACCGGGGAGCTGTTTTTT.

For the CDR3, the DNA is TGTGCCAGCAGCCCCAGCAGCGGGGTTTGGACAGATACGCAGTATTTT. It encodes CASSPSSGVWTDTQYF. The rearrangement uses TRBV7-2 and TRBJ2-3, with 7 bases fitting TRBD2. With V trimmed by 5 bases and J by 3 bases, 11 bases remained unmatched. The CDR3 extends over 16 amino acids. Germline V lookup: CDR1 SGHTA, CDR2 FQGNSA.

This clonotype was seen repeatedly, ten times or more. CDR3 coding DNA: TGTGCCAGCAGCCGGGACAGGGGAGCACACGAGCAGTACTTC. Translated: CASSRDRGAHEQYF. This rearrangement joins TRBV7-2 to TRBJ2-7, with 10 bases aligning to TRBD1. V was pared by 5 bases and J by 5 bases, with 6 bases of the junction left unmatched. Germline CDR1 reads SGHTA; CDR2 reads FQGNSA. The CDR3 totals 14 residues.

This clonotype was found a few times. The chain employs TRBV6-2 or TRBV6-3 and TRBJ2-5, with 10 bases that match TRBD2. Trimming took 6 bases from V and 3 from J; bases not matched to a gene: 10. The CDR3 loop spans 16 amino acids. Germline assignment: CDR1 MNHEY and CDR2 SVGEGT. The CDR3 here is CASSQIAGGPKETQYF. CDR3 nucleotides: TGTGCCAGCAGCCAGATAGCGGGGGGCCCTAAAGAGACCCAGTACTTC.

This clonotype was counted between two and nine times. The rearrangement links TRBV4-3 to TRBJ1-1; no firm D call. The germline CDR1 and CDR2 sequences are LGHNA and YSLEER. With 0 bases removed from V and 6 bases from J, the gap between germline ends came to 11 bases. The CDR3 covers 14 residues. CDR3 loop: CASSQDPFAAEAFF. The CDR3 DNA sequence: TGCGCCAGCAGCCAAGATCCGTTTGCCGCTGAAGCTTTCTTT.

This chain connects TRBV7-9 to TRBJ2-1, with 9 bases aligning to TRBD2. This CDR3 region has 17 residues. Germline CDR1 reads SEHNR; CDR2 reads FQNEAQ (reference sequence). V was pared by 5 bases and J by 9 bases, with 17 bases of the junction left unmatched. CDR3 nucleotides: TGTGCCAGCAGCCCCCCCGGCGGCGGGGGGGCCTTGAGTGAGCAGTTCTTC. Translated, it gives CASSPPGGGGALSEQFF. The full variable domain, rest sourced from reference TRBV7-9 and TRBJ2-1, is DTGVSQNPRHKITKRGQNVTFRCDPISEHNRLYWYRQTLGQGPEFLTYFQNEAQLEKSRLLSDRFSAERPKGSFSTLEIQRTEQGDSAMYLCASSPPGGGGALSEQFFGPGTRLTVL.

The CDR3 protein is CASSPKYGTGYHEQYF. The CDR3 DNA reads TGCGCCAGCAGCCCCAAATACGGGACAGGCTACCACGAGCAGTACTTC. V is TRBV5-1 and J is TRBJ2-7; TRBD1 matches 8 bases. The V gene end was trimmed by 4 bases and the J gene end by 5 bases; junction bases not matched to a gene: 14. The CDR3 runs 16 residues. The germline CDR1 and CDR2 sequences are SGHRS and YFSETQ.

About this clonotype: Germline and junction disagree at one end, which may indicate a read error. J is TRBJ2-6 and V is TRBV28, with D perhaps TRBD1 (5 bases). The germline CDR1 and CDR2 sequences are MDHEN and SYDVKM. CDR3 size: 13 residues. CDR3 sequence: CASIRSGANALTF. The CDR3, as DNA: TGTGCCAGCATCCGCTCTGGGGCCAACGCCCTGACTTTC.

This clonotype was recorded at least ten times. The CDR3 DNA follows: TGTGCCAGCAGCTTACTACAGGGCCTAGCCAAAAACATTCAGTACTTC. Translated, it gives CASSLLQGLAKNIQYF. The chain couples TRBV7-2 to TRBJ2-4, with a tentative D call TRBD1 (6 bases). The CDR3 sequence is 16 residues long. The V and J ends lost 2 bases and 0 bases respectively, with 11 bases between them. CDR1 and CDR2 from the germline V gene are SGHTA and FQGNSA.

Details on this clonotype: At one boundary the junction diverges from the germline segment, which might be a read error. The chain recombines TRBV29-1 with TRBJ1-2; no definite D call. Germline loops: CDR1 SQVTM, CDR2 ANQGSEA. The CDR3 contains 12 residues. For the CDR3, the DNA is TGCAGCGTTGAGGCTGAGAACTATGGCTGCACCTTC. Translation gives CSVEAENYGCTF.

This clonotype is a singleton in its sample. The V and J genes are TRBV4-1 and TRBJ2-7; 9 bases are shared with TRBD1. With V trimmed by 0 bases and J by 2 bases, 8 bases remained unmatched. Germline CDR1 reads MGHRA; CDR2 reads YSYEKL. The CDR3 extends over 17 amino acids. DNA of the CDR3: TGCGCCAGCAGCCAAGAGGGCCCGGACAGGGGAACCTACGAGCAGTACTTC. Amino acids: CASSQEGPDRGTYEQYF.